This is a list of T cell receptor beta chains from one sample in a study of shared clonotypes between healthy human individuals. Data came from immunoSEQ multiplex PCR; TCRdb stores just in-frame clones and leaves some out. Among more than 2,000,000 clones listed, around 90% were seen once. Source material: naive CD4+ T cells sorted from blood. These receptors all stem from a man between 18 and 29 years old in good health. CDR3s include the opening cysteine and the closing phenylalanine or tryptophan. Fields, in order: V gene, clone size, D gene, J gene, CDR3 DNA, CDR3 protein. D genes are given only for firm matches. Not all rows give a size; the values are once, few, many and, for expanded clones, a class.

>TRBV7-9|NA|NA|TRBJ1-1
TGTGCCAGCAGCATCCCGGGCCAGCCTGAAGCTTTCTTT
CASSIPGQPEAFF
>TRBV29-1|NA|NA|TRBJ2-5
TGCAGCGCCAAGGGGACTGGAGAGACCCAGTACTTC
CSAKGTGETQYF
>TRBV4-2|NA|TRBD1|TRBJ1-6
TGTGCCAGCAGCCAAGAGCAGGGGGCGGGTGTGTATTCACCCCTCCACTTT
CASSQEQGAGVYSPLHF
>TRBV28|NA|TRBD1|TRBJ2-7
TGTGCCAGCAGCCCACCGGGACAGGGAGGCCACGAGCAGTACTTC
CASSPPGQGGHEQYF
>TRBV5-1|NA|TRBD1|TRBJ1-3
TGCGCCAGCAGCCAGGGACAGAGCTCTGGAAACACCATATATTTT
CASSQGQSSGNTIYF
>TRBV5-1|NA|NA|TRBJ2-2
TGCGCCAGCAGCTTATTAGGAGGATTAGGTGCCGGGGAGCTGTTTTTT
CASSLLGGLGAGELFF
>TRBV5-1|NA|NA|TRBJ1-1
TGCGCCAGCAGCTTGGAAGGGAGGACTGAAGCTTTCTTT
CASSLEGRTEAFF
>TRBV19|once|NA|TRBJ2-3
TGTGCCAGTAGTATTTGGGGGCTAGATACGCAGTATTTT
CASSIWGLDTQYF
>TRBV10-3|NA|TRBD2|TRBJ2-3
TGTGCCATCAGTGATCGGGTGATAGCGGGGGATCGGGCAGGAGATACGCAGTATTTT
CAISDRVIAGDRAGDTQYF
>TRBV6-5|NA|NA|TRBJ1-5
TGTGCCAGCAGACCTCCGGGTAGCAATCAGCCCCAGCATTTT
CASRPPGSNQPQHF
>TRBV7-2|NA|NA|TRBJ1-4
TGTGCCAGCGCCGCGTATCAGGGCACTGAAAAACTGTTTTTT
CASAAYQGTEKLFF
>TRBV30|few|NA|TRBJ1-5
TGTGCCTGGAGTCGGGAGGTGAGCAATCAGCCCCAGCATTTT
CAWSREVSNQPQHF
>TRBV10-3|NA|NA|TRBJ2-7
TGTGCCATCAGTGAGATTAGCGATAACTACGAGCAGTACTTC
CAISEISDNYEQYF
>TRBV5-4|once|NA|TRBJ2-1
TGTGCCAGCAGCTTGGACAGGGAAGCCTACAATGAGCAGTTCTTC
CASSLDREAYNEQFF
>TRBV5-4|NA|TRBD1|TRBJ1-5
TGTGCCAGCAGCCGGCCGGGGACAGGGCCTCAGCCCCAGCATTTT
CASSRPGTGPQPQHF
>TRBV7-2|NA|NA|TRBJ2-5
TGTGCCAGCAGCTTAGTTGGTCAAGAGACCCAGTACTTC
CASSLVGQETQYF
>TRBV6-1|NA|NA|TRBJ1-2
TGTGCCAGCATTCAGGGGCCGGGAGCTAACTATGGCTACACCTTC
CASIQGPGANYGYTF
>TRBV19|once|TRBD2|TRBJ2-5
TGTGCCAGTAGTAAAATAGCGGGACAAGAGACCCAGTACTTC
CASSKIAGQETQYF
>TRBV30|NA|TRBD2|TRBJ2-7
TGTGCCTGTCGAAAGGGAGGGCCAGGTCCCTACGAGCAGTACTTC
CACRKGGPGPYEQYF
>TRBV18|NA|NA|TRBJ1-1
TGTGCCAGCTCCTCAAAAGGGGGGACTGAAGCTTTCTTT
CASSSKGGTEAFF
>TRBV7-3|NA|NA|TRBJ2-7
TGTGCCAGCAGCTCTCAGGGGGGTGGCGAGCAGTACTTC
CASSSQGGGEQYF
>TRBV10-3|NA|NA|TRBJ2-3
TGTGCCATCGCTCCGGGGGGCGCAGATACGCAGTATTTT
CAIAPGGADTQYF
>TRBV10-3|NA|NA|TRBJ2-1
TGTGCCATCAGTGTTCAGGGAGACAATGAGCAGTTCTTC
CAISVQGDNEQFF
>TRBV7-9|NA|TRBD2|TRBJ2-7
TGTGCCAGCAGCGATCGGACTAGCGGGAGTTCTTACGAGCAGTACTTC
CASSDRTSGSSYEQYF
>TRBV30|NA|NA|TRBJ2-7
TGTGCCTGGAGTGCGGGGAGCTACGAGCAGTACTTC
CAWSAGSYEQYF
>TRBV19|once|TRBD2|TRBJ2-1
TGTGCCAGTAGTATTCCTAGCGGGAGTAGGATTGAGCAGTTCTTC
CASSIPSGSRIEQFF
>TRBV4-2|NA|NA|TRBJ2-1
TGTGCCAGCAGCCCCGGTGAGGGGAATGAGCAGTTCTTC
CASSPGEGNEQFF
>TRBV10-3|NA|TRBD1|TRBJ1-1
TGTGCCATCCGCCGGGACAGGGGCGGTGCTGAAGCTTTCTTT
CAIRRDRGGAEAFF
>TRBV5-1|NA|TRBD1|TRBJ2-3
TGCGCCAGCAGCATACAGGGGCCCTCCGGAGATACGCAGTATTTT
CASSIQGPSGDTQYF
>TRBV28|NA|NA|TRBJ1-2
TGTGCCAGCGGTCCAGGGGTCTATGGCTACACCTTC
CASGPGVYGYTF
>TRBV10-3|few|NA|TRBJ1-1
TGTGCCATCAGTGAGCCCACAACTGGGACTGAAGCTTTCTTT
CAISEPTTGTEAFF
>TRBV6-5|NA|TRBD1|TRBJ2-1
TGTGCCAGCAGTTCTCGAGGGTTTACAGGGGGCAAAATGGGGTTCTTC
CASSSRGFTGGKMGFF
>TRBV5-4|NA|TRBD2|TRBJ2-7
TGTGCCAGCAGCTCGGGAAGCGGGGGGCCCTACGAGCAGTACTTC
CASSSGSGGPYEQYF
>TRBV5-1|NA|TRBD2|TRBJ2-4
TGCGCCAGCAGCTTCGGGACTAGCGGGAGCGCTCTAGACATTCAGTACTTC
CASSFGTSGSALDIQYF
>TRBV2|NA|NA|TRBJ1-2
TGTGCCAGCCCGGGGCGGAGCTATGGCTACACCTTC
CASPGRSYGYTF
>TRBV18|once|NA|TRBJ2-3
TGTGCCAGCTCACGGATCGGGGGCACAGATACGCAGTATTTT
CASSRIGGTDTQYF
>TRBV30|NA|NA|TRBJ1-4
TGTGCCTGGAGTGTGGGGGTGGGTGAAAAACTGTTTTTT
CAWSVGVGEKLFF
>TRBV10-3|once|NA|TRBJ2-1
TGTGCCATCAGTGAGATGAGTCAGTACAATGAGCAGTTCTTC
CAISEMSQYNEQFF
>TRBV19|few|NA|TRBJ2-7
TGTGCCAGTAGTATCCAGGACGGAGGCCACTACGAGCAGTACTTC
CASSIQDGGHYEQYF